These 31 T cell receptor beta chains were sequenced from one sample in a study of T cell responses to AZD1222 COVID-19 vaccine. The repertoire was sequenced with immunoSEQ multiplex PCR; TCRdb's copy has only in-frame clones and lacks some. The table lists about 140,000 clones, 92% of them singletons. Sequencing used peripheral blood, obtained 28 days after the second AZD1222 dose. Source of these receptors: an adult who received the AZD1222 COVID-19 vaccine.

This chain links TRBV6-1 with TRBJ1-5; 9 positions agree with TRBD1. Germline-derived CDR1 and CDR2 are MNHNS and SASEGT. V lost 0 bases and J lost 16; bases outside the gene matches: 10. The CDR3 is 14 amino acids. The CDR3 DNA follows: TGTGCCAGCAGTGAAGCGGGAACCGACAGGGGGAAACATTTT. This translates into CASSEAGTDRGKHF.

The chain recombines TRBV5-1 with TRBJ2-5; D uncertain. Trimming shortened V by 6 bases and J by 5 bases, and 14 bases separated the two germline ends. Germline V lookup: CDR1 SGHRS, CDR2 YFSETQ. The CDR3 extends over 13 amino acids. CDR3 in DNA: TGCGCCAGCACCACGGACGCCCGGGAGACCCAGTACTTC. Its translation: CASTTDARETQYF.

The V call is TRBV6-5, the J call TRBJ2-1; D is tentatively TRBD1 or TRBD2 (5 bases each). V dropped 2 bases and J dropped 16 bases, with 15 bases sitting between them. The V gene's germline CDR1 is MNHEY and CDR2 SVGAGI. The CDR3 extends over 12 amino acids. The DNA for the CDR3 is TGTGCCAGCAGTTACAGGGCCGGGGCGCCTTTCTTC. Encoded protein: CASSYRAGAPFF.

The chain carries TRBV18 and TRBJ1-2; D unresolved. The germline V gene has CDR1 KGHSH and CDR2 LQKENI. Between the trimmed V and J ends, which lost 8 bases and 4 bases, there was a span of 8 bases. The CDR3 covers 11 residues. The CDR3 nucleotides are TGTGCCAGCGAAGGGATCTATGGCTACACCTTC. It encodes CASEGIYGYTF.

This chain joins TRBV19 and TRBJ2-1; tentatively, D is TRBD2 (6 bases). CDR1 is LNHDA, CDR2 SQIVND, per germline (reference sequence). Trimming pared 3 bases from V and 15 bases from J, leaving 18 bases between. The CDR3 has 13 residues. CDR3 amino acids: CASSINGAGEGFF. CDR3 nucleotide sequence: TGTGCCAGTAGTATTAACGGAGCGGGTGAGGGGTTCTTC.

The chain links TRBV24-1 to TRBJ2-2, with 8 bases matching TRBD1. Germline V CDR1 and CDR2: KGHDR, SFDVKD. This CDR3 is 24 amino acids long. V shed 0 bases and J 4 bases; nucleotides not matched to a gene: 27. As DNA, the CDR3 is TGTGCCACCAGTGATTTGCATGGACGGCAAGGGACAGGAGACTCCGGGACTCCCACCGGGGAGCTGTTTTTT. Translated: CATSDLHGRQGTGDSGTPTGELFF.

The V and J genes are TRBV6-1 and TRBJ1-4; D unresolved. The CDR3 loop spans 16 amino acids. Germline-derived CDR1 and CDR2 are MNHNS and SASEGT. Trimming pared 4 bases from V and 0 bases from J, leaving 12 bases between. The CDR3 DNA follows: TGTGCCAGCAGTGGCACGCACTATGCAACTAATGAAAAACTGTTTTTT. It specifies CASSGTHYATNEKLFF.

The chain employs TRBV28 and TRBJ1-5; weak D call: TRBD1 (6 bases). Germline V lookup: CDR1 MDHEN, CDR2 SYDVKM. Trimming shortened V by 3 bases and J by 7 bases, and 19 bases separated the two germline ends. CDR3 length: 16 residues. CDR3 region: CASSFPSAGAGQPQHF. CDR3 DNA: TGTGCCAGCAGTTTCCCCTCCGCGGGGGCAGGCCAGCCCCAGCATTTT.

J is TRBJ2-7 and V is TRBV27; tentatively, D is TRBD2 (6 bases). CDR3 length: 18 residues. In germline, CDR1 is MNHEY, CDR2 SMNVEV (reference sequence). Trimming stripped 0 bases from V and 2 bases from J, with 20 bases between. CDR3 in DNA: TGTGCCAGCAGTTTATCCTTCCTGGGACTGTATGATACCTACGAGCAGTACTTC. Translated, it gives CASSLSFLGLYDTYEQYF.

The CDR3 coding sequence is TGTGCCAGCAGCAAGACAGCGACGAACACTGAAGCTTTCTTT. Translating gives CASSKTATNTEAFF. This rearrangement joins TRBV6-5 to TRBJ1-1; a weak D match, TRBD1 (5 bases). Germline V lookup: CDR1 MNHEY, CDR2 SVGAGI. Trimming removed 6 bases at V and 1 base at J, with 12 bases between. This CDR3 is 14 amino acids long.

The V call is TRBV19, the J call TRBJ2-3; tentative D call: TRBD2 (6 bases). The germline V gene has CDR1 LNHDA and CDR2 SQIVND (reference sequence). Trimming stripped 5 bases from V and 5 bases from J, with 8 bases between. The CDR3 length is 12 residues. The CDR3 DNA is TGTGCCAGTAGTGGGGACTTAGATACGCAGTATTTT. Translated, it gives CASSGDLDTQYF.

CDR3 in DNA: TGTGCCAGCAGCTTGGTTTTGGGCCCCAGGGGCTACACCTTC. Protein: CASSLVLGPRGYTF. V usage is TRBV5-6 and J usage is TRBJ1-2; D gene uncertain. In germline, CDR1 is SGHDT, CDR2 YYEEEE. The length of the CDR3 is 14 residues. With 0 bases removed from V and 8 bases from J, the gap between germline ends came to 14 bases.

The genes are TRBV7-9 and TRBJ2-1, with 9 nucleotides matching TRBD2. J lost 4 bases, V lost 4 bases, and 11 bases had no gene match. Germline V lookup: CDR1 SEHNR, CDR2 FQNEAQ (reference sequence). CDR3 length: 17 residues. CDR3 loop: CASSSVVWTSDYNEQFF. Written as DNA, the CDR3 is TGTGCCAGCAGCTCGGTAGTCTGGACTAGCGATTACAATGAGCAGTTCTTC.

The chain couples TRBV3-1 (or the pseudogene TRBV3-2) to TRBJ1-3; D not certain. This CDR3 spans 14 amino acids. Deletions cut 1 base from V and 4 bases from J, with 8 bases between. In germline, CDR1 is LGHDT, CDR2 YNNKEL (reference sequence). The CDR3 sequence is CASSQVWRGNTIYF. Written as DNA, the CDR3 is TGTGCCAGCAGCCAAGTGTGGAGGGGAAACACCATATATTTT.

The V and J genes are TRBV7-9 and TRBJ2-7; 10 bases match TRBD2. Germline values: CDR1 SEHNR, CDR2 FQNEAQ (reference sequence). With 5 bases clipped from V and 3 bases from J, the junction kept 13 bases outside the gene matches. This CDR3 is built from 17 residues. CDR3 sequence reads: CASSPPSSGRARYEQYF. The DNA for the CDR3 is TGTGCCAGCAGCCCCCCATCGAGCGGGAGGGCCCGCTACGAGCAGTACTTC.

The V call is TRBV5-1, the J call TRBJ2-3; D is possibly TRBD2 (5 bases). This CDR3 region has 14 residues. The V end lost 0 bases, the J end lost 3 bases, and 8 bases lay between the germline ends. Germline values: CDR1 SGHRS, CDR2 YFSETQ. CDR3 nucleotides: TGCGCCAGCAGCTTGGGACTAATTACAGATACGCAGTATTTT. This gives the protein CASSLGLITDTQYF.

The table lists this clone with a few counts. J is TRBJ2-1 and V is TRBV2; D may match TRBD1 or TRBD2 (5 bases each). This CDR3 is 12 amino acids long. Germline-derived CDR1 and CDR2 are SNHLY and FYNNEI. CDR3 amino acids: CATNGARNEQFF. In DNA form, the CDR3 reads TGTGCGACAAACGGGGCGAGGAATGAGCAGTTCTTC.

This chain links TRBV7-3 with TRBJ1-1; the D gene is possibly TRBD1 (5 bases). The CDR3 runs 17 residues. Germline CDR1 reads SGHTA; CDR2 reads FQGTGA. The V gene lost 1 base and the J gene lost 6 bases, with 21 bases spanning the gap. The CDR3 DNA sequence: TGTGCCAGCAGCTTAAATCAGGGCAGGACGGAGTCCTCTGAAGCTTTCTTT. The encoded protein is CASSLNQGRTESSEAFF. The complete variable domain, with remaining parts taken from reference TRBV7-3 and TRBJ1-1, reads GAGVSQTPSNKVTEKGKYVELRCDPISGHTALYWYRQSLGQGPEFLIYFQGTGAADDSGLPNDRFFAVRPEGSVSTLKIQRTERGDSAVYLCASSLNQGRTESSEAFFGQGTRLTVV.

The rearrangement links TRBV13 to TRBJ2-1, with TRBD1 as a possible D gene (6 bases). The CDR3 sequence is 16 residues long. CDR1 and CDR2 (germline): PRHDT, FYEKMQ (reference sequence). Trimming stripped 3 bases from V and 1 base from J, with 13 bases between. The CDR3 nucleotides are TGTGCCAGCAGCTTCGTGGGGACAAAATCCTACAATGAGCAGTTCTTC. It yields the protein CASSFVGTKSYNEQFF.

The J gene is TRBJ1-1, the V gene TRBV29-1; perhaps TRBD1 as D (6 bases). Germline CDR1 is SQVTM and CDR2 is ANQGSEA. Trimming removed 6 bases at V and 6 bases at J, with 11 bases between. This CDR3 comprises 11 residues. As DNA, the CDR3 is TGCAGCGTCAGGGGATCCGCTGAAGCTTTCTTT. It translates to CSVRGSAEAFF.

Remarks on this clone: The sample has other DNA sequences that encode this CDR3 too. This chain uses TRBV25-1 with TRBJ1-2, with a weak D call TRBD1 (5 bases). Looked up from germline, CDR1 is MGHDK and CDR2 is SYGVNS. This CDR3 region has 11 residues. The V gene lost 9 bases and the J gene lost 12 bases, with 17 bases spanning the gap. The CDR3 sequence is CARRDVGPNTF. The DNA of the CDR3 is TGTGCCAGACGGGACGTGGGTCCCAACACCTTC.

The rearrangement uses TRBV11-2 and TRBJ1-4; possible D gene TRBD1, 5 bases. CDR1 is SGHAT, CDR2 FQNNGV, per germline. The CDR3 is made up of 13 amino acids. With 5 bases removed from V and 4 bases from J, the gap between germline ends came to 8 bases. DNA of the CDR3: TGTGCCAGCAGCCCAGACAGTAATGAAAAACTGTTTTTT. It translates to CASSPDSNEKLFF.

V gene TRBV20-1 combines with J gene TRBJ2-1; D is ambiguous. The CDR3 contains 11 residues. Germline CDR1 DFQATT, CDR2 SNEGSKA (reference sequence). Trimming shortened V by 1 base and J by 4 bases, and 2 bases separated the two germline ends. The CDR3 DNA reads TGCAGTGCTAGAGCGTACAATGAGCAGTTCTTC. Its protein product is CSARAYNEQFF.

The CDR3 here is CASTPFAGSNQPQHF. The CDR3 nucleotides are TGTGCCAGCACCCCTTTTGCGGGTAGCAATCAGCCCCAGCATTTT. The gene calls are TRBV7-6 and TRBJ1-5; D remains ambiguous. V lost 7 bases, J lost 0 bases, and 13 bases lay in between. There are 15 residues in the CDR3. Germline CDR1 is SGHVS and CDR2 is FNYEAQ.

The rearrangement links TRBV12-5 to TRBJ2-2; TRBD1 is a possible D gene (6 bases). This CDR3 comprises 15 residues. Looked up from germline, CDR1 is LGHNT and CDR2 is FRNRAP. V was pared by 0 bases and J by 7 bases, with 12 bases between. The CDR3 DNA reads TGTGCTAGTGGTTTGGTTCAGGGGTTTGGCGGGGAGCTGTTTTTT. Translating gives CASGLVQGFGGELFF.

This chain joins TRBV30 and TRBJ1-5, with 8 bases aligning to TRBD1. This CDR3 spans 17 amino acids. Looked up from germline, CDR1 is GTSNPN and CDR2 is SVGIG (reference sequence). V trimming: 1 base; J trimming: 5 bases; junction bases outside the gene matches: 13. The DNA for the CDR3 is TGTGCCTGGAGTGCGGACAGGGTTTCGGGTCTCGATCAGCCCCAGCATTTT. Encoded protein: CAWSADRVSGLDQPQHF.

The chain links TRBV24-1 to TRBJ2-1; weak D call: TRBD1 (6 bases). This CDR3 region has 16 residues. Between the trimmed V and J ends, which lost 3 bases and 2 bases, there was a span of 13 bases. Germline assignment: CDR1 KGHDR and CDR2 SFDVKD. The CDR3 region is CATSDNRQGTYNEQFF. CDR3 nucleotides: TGTGCCACCAGTGATAACCGGCAGGGGACCTACAATGAGCAGTTCTTC.

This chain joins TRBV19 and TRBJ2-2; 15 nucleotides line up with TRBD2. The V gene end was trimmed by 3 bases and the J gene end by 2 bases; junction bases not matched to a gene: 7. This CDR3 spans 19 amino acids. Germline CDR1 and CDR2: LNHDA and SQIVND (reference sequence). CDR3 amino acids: CASSIPGLAGGHNTGELFF. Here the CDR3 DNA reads TGTGCCAGTAGTATTCCGGGACTAGCGGGAGGCCACAACACCGGGGAGCTGTTTTTT.

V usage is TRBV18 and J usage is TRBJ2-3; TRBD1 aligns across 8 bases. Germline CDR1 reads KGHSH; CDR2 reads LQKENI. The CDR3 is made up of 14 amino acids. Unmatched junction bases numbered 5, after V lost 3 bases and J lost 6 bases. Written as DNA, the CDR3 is TGTGCCAGCTCACCCGGGACAGGTGGGGATACGCAGTATTTT. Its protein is CASSPGTGGDTQYF.

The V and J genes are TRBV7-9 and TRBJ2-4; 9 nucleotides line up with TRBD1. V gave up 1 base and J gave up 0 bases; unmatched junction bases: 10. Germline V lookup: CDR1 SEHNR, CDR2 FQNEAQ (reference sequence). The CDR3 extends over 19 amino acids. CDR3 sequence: CASSLVWTGDFQAKNIQYF. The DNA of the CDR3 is TGTGCCAGCAGCTTAGTTTGGACAGGGGATTTTCAAGCCAAAAACATTCAGTACTTC.

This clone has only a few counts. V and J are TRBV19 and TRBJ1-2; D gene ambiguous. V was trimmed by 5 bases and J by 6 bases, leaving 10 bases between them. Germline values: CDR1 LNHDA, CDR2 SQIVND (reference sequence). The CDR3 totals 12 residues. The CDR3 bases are TGTGCCAGTAGTGTGCGGGAGGATGGCTACACCTTC. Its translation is CASSVREDGYTF.